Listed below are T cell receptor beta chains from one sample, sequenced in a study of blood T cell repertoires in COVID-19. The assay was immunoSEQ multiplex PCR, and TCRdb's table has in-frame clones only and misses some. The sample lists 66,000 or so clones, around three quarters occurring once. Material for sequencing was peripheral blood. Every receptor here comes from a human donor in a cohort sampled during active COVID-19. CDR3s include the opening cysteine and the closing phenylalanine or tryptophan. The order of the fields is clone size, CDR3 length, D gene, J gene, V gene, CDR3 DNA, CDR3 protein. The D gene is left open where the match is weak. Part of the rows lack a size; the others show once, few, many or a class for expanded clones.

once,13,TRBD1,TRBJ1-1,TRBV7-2,TGTGCCAGCAGCTACCCAGGGGGCGCCCCAGCTTTCTTT,CASSYPGGAPAFF
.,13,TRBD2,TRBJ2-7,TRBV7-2,TGTGCCAGCAGCGCCATCACTAGCGGGGTGGAGTACTTC,CASSAITSGVEYF
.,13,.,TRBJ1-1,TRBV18,TGTGCCAGCTCACCAAAAACAGACACTGAAGCTTTCTTT,CASSPKTDTEAFF
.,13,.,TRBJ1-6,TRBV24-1,TGTGCCACCAGTGATTCACGACTCGATCCCCTCCACTTT,CATSDSRLDPLHF
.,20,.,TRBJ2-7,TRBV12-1,TGTGCCAGCAGCACCCACGGCCCAGGGTTAGCCACCCGTACATTTTCCGAGCAGTACTTC,CASSTHGPGLATRTFSEQYF
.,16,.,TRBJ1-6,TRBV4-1,TGCGCCAGCAGCCAAGAAGTGGACACCAGGAATTCACCCCTCCACTTT,CASSQEVDTRNSPLHF
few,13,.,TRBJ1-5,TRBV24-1,TGTGCCACCAGTGTCCGTGGGAGCCAGCCCCAGCATTTT,CATSVRGSQPQHF
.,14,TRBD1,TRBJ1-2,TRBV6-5,TGTGCCAGCAGTTACTCCGGACAGGGTGGGGGCTACACCTTC,CASSYSGQGGGYTF
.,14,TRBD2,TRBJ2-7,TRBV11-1,TGTGCCAGCAGCCCAGGGACTAGCAGATACGAGCAGTACTTC,CASSPGTSRYEQYF
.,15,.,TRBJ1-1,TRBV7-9,TGTGCCAGCAGCCCTCAGGGGATGAGAAACACTGAAGCTTTCTTT,CASSPQGMRNTEAFF
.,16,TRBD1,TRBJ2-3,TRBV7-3,TGTGCCAGCAGCCCGACGCGGATCCAGGGGGCAGATACGCAGTATTTT,CASSPTRIQGADTQYF
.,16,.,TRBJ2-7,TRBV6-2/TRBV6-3,TGTGCCAGCACCCCCGGGGTGCGAAAAGCCTCCTACGAGCAGTACTTC,CASTPGVRKASYEQYF
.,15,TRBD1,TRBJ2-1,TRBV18,TGTGCCAGCTCACTAACCCCGGGACAGGGATTGGAGCAGTTCTTC,CASSLTPGQGLEQFF
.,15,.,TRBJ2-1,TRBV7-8,TGTGCCAGCAGCTTAGGACTAAACTCCTACAATGAGCAGTTCTTC,CASSLGLNSYNEQFF
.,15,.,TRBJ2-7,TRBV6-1,TGTGCCAGCAGTGACGACAGGTACAACTCCTACGAGCAGTACTTC,CASSDDRYNSYEQYF
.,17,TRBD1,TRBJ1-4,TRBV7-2,TGTGCCAGCAGCTTACCCCGGACAGGGGGCACTAATGAAAAACTGTTTTTT,CASSLPRTGGTNEKLFF
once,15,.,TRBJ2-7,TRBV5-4,TGTGCCAGCAGCTTGGAGGGGGGGGTGGTCTACGAGCAGTACTTC,CASSLEGGVVYEQYF
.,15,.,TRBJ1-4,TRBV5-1,TGCGCCAGCAGCTTGGGGCATGCAACTAATGAAAAACTGTTTTTT,CASSLGHATNEKLFF
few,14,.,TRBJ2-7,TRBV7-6,TGTGCCAGCAGCTTAGGAGGGTCGGGTAGCGAGCAGTACTTC,CASSLGGSGSEQYF
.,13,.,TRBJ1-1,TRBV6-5,TGTGCCAGCACCCCCGGACAGAACACTGAAGCTTTCTTT,CASTPGQNTEAFF
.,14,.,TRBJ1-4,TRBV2,TGTGCCAGCCGGTGGACTGTTGGTAATGAAAAACTGTTTTTT,CASRWTVGNEKLFF
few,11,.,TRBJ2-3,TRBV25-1,TGTGCCAGCAGAAGCCCCGATACGCAGTATTTT,CASRSPDTQYF
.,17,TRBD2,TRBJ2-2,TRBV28,TGTGCCAGCAGTTTATGGCGACTAGCGGGAGGCCCCGGGGAGCTGTTTTTT,CASSLWRLAGGPGELFF
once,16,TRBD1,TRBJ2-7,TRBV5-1,TGCGCCAGCAGCTCGATCTCGGGACAGGGCTCCTACGAGCAGTACTTC,CASSSISGQGSYEQYF
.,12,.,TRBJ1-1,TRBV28,TGTGCCAGCAGTTTACGGGGAACTGAAGCTTTCTTT,CASSLRGTEAFF
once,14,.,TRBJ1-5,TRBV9,TGTGCCAGCAGCCCAGGATTAAGCAATCAGCCCCAGCATTTT,CASSPGLSNQPQHF
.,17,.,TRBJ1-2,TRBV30,TGTGCCTGGAGTGCCTTCGGGACACCTGCCTCCCCGAACGGCTACACCTTC,CAWSAFGTPASPNGYTF
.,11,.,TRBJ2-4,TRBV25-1,TGTGCCAGCAGTGAATTAGAGGTTCAGTACTTC,CASSELEVQYF
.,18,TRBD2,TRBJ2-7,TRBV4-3,TGCGCCAGCAGCCAGGCATACAGTCTCCTAGCGGGGTCCTACGAGCAGTACTTC,CASSQAYSLLAGSYEQYF
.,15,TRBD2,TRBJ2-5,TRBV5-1,TGCGCCAGCAGCCCCCGGGCGGGAGGGCAAAAGACCCAGTACTTC,CASSPRAGGQKTQYF
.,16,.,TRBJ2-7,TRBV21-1,TGTGCCAGCAGCAAAGCCTTGGGACAGTTGAGTTACGAGCAGTACTTC,CASSKALGQLSYEQYF
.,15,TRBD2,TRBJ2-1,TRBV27,TGTGCCAGCAGTTTAGCGGGAGATTCTTTCAATGAGCAGTTCTTC,CASSLAGDSFNEQFF
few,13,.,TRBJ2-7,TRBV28,TGTGCCAGCAGTCCGAGGACAGCCTACGAGCAGTACTTC,CASSPRTAYEQYF
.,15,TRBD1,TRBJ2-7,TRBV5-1,TGCGCCAGCAGCTTGATAGGGACAGACTCCTACGAGCAGTACTTC,CASSLIGTDSYEQYF
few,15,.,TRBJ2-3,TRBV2,TGTGCCAGCAGTGAAACACCGGCTATGAGGGATACGCAGTATTTT,CASSETPAMRDTQYF
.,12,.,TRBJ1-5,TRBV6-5,TGTGCCAGCAGCGACGGACAGCAGCCCCAGCATTTT,CASSDGQQPQHF
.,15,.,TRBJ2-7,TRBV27,TGTGCCTCCAGCAGGGAACTGGGGGCCCCCTACGAGCAGTACTTC,CASSRELGAPYEQYF
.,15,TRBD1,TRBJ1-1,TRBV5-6,TGTGCCAGCAGCTTACATTCCGGGACAGGGACTGAAGCTTTCTTT,CASSLHSGTGTEAFF
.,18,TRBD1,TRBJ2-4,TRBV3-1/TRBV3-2,TGTGCCAGCAGCCAGGGGGGACAGGGGGTACTAGCCAAAAACATTCAGTACTTC,CASSQGGQGVLAKNIQYF
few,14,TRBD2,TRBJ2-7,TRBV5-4,TGTGCCAGCAGCTTGTGGGGACTAGATTACGAGCAGTACTTC,CASSLWGLDYEQYF
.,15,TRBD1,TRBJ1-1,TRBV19,TGTGCCAGTAGTATTATGGGGACAGGGGATACTGAAGCTTTCTTT,CASSIMGTGDTEAFF
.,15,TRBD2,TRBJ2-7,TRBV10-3,TGTGCCATCAAAGGGCGGGGGGGCTACACCTACGAGCAGTACTTC,CAIKGRGGYTYEQYF
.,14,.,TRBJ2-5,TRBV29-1,TGCAGCGTCCCCCACGGAGGCAACCAAGAGACCCAGTACTTC,CSVPHGGNQETQYF
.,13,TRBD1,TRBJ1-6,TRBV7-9,TGTGCCAGCAGCGGGACAGGGAATTCACCCCTCCACTTT,CASSGTGNSPLHF
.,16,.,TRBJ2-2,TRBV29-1,TGCAGCGTTGAAATCGGGCAGGGATCGAACACCGGGGAGCTGTTTTTT,CSVEIGQGSNTGELFF
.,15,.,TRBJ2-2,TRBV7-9,TGTGCCAGCAGCTTCTCCGGCACAGGCCACGGGGAGCTGTTTTTT,CASSFSGTGHGELFF
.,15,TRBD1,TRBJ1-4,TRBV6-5,TGTGCCAGCAGTTCAGCGGGACAGGGATCGCGAAAACTGTTTTTT,CASSSAGQGSRKLFF
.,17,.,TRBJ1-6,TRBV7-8,TGTGCCAGCAGCTTAGCGTCAGACAGCTCCTATAATTCACCCCTCCACTTT,CASSLASDSSYNSPLHF
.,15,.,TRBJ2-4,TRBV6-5,TGTGCCAGCAGTACAGAAAAACTAGCCAAAAACATTCAGTACTTC,CASSTEKLAKNIQYF
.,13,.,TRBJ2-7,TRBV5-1,TGCGCCAGCAGCTTGGGACACTCCTACGAGCAGTACTTC,CASSLGHSYEQYF
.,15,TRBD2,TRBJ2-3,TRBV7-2,TGTGCCAGCAGCTTAGGAGGGCGGGAGTGGGATACGCAGTATTTT,CASSLGGREWDTQYF
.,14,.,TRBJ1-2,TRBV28,TGTGCCAGCAGTTCTGGAGCTGGCGACTATGGCTACACCTTC,CASSSGAGDYGYTF
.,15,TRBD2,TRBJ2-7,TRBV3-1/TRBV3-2,TGTGCCAGCAGCAGTTATAGCGGGAGCTCCTACGAGCAGTACTTC,CASSSYSGSSYEQYF
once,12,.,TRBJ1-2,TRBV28,TGTGCCAGCAGTTTCGGTAACTATGGCTACACCTTC,CASSFGNYGYTF
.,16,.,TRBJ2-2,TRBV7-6,TGTGCCAGCAGCTTAGGACCGGGACAGAACACCGGGGAGCTGTTTTTT,CASSLGPGQNTGELFF
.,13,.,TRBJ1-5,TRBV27,TGTGCCAGCAGTTTAGACGGGAATCAGCCCCAGCATTTT,CASSLDGNQPQHF
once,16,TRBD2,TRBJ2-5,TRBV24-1,TGTGCCACCAGTGATACCGGGGGGGAGCTCCAAGAGACCCAGTACTTC,CATSDTGGELQETQYF
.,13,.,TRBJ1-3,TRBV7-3,TGTGCCAGCAGTACCCGACAGGGAAACACCATATATTTT,CASSTRQGNTIYF
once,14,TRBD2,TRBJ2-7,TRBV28,TGTGCCAGCAGTTTAATAGCGGCCCGGGGGGGGCAGTACTTC,CASSLIAARGGQYF